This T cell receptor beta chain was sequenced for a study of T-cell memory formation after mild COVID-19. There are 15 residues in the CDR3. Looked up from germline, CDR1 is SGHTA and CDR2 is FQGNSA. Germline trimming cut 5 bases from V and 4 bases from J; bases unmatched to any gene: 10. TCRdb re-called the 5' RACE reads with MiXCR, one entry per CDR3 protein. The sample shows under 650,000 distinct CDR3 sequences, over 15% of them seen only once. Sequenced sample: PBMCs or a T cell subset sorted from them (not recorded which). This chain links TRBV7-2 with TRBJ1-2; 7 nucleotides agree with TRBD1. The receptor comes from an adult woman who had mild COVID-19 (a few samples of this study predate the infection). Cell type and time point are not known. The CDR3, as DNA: TGTGCCAGCAGCGTACACGGGACAGAAGTCTATGGCTACACCTTC. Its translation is CASSVHGTEVYGYTF.